This TCR beta chain was identified during a study of T cells after yellow fever vaccination. A single record per CDR3 protein comes from TCRdb applying MiXCR to the 5' RACE reads. The data show just under 600,000 distinct CDR3 sequences, approximately 13% seen once. Germline V gene lookup returns CDR1 MNHEY and CDR2 SMNVEV (reference sequence). The CDR3 is made up of 14 amino acids. Trimming took 4 bases from V and 4 from J; bases not matched to a gene: 3. This clonotype was seen more than once but under ten times. The rearrangement joins TRBV27 to TRBJ2-5, with TRBD1 identical over 10 bases. Sequenced material: PBMCs, taken on the day of the yellow fever booster vaccination. The sequence came from a man aged 30-40 years who received the YFV17D yellow fever vaccine. Here the CDR3 DNA reads TGTGCCAGCAGTTCAGACAGGGGGCTAGAGACCCAGTACTTC. It yields the protein CASSSDRGLETQYF.